Sequencing of this TCR beta chain was carried out in a study of blood T cell repertoires in COVID-19. At the level of the study: There were acute and convalescent COVID-19 samples, and they came from the United States, Italy and Spain. T cells, B-cell-depleted T cells, or PBMCs provided the cDNA or gDNA that served as material.

This clone was seen only once. V gave up 1 base and J gave up 4 bases; unmatched junction bases: 4. The CDR3 has 15 amino acids. Germline lookup yields CDR1 SGHRS and CDR2 YFSETQ. As originally analysed: Quantification of nucleated cells was approximated via reference gene primer amplification. Produced via immunoSEQ multiplex PCR; TCRdb's table is partial and in-frame only. Clone size and the V and J calls come from that table; the DNA yielded D and trimming. The sample includes about 330,000 clones, more than 80% of them seen just once. Sequencing was carried out using peripheral blood. This TCR was recovered from a man aged 18 to 35 who had recovered from COVID-19. J is TRBJ2-7 and V is TRBV5-1; 11 nucleotides agree with TRBD1. CDR3 amino acids: CASSLWTGGAYEQYF. As DNA, the CDR3 is TGCGCCAGCAGCTTGTGGACAGGGGGCGCGTACGAGCAGTACTTC.